A single sample is the source of the 7 T cell receptor beta chains below, sequenced in a study of blood T cell repertoires in COVID-19. Produced via immunoSEQ multiplex PCR; TCRdb's table is partial and in-frame only. This sample has over 400,000 clones; 70% to 90% occur once, and the top ten carry under 4%. Sequencing was done on a sample of peripheral blood. The receptor set was obtained from a human donor in a cohort sampled during active COVID-19.

This clone was detected a few times. The chain has TRBV5-1 and TRBJ1-1; 9 bases align to TRBD1. The V and J ends lost 5 bases and 6 bases, in that order; junction bases with no gene match: 8. Germline CDR1 and CDR2: SGHRS and YFSETQ. The CDR3 is 14 residues long. CDR3 nucleotides: TGCGCCAGCAGTCACACAGGGGGCGAGGCTGAAGCTTTCTTT. This gives the protein CASSHTGGEAEAFF.

The rearrangement links TRBV7-8 to TRBJ1-2; TRBD1 might be the D (5 bases). Per germline, CDR1 SGHVS and CDR2 FQNEAQ. Trimming removed 5 bases from V and 4 bases from J, with 17 bases in between. This CDR3 contains 15 residues. CDR3 loop: CASSPAVRGGYGYTF. In nucleotides, the CDR3 is TGTGCCAGCAGCCCTGCGGTAAGGGGCGGCTATGGCTACACCTTC.

This rearrangement joins TRBV30 to TRBJ2-2, with 7 bases aligning to TRBD2. Germline CDR1 GTSNPN, CDR2 SVGIG (reference sequence). CDR3 length: 14 residues. V shed 8 bases and J 4 bases; nucleotides not matched to a gene: 10. CDR3 nucleotides: TGTGCCGGTTCCAGCGGGAAGGTCACCGGGGAGCTGTTTTTT. Amino acid sequence: CAGSSGKVTGELFF.

With regard to this clone: Additional DNA sequences in this sample encode the identical CDR3. V usage is TRBV19 and J usage is TRBJ2-5, with 9 bases that match TRBD2. J gave up 1 base and V 6 bases, and 6 bases lay outside the gene matches. Germline V gene lookup returns CDR1 LNHDA and CDR2 SQIVND (reference sequence). The CDR3 extends over 15 amino acids. The CDR3 protein is CASRRTSGLQETQYF. CDR3 sequence (DNA): TGTGCCAGTAGACGAACTAGCGGGCTCCAAGAGACCCAGTACTTC.

CDR3 coding DNA: TGCAGCGTTGCGGGACAGGGAGATACCGGGCAGTTCTTC. This encodes CSVAGQGDTGQFF. This chain links TRBV29-1 with TRBJ2-1; 9 bases align to TRBD1. With V trimmed by 4 bases and J by 12 bases, 10 bases remained unmatched. The CDR3 has 13 amino acids. Germline CDR1 SQVTM, CDR2 ANQGSEA.

The chain couples TRBV11-1 to TRBJ2-5; 11 bases are a match to TRBD1. V dropped 0 bases and J dropped 2; count of bases not matched to a gene: 8. The CDR3 runs to 18 residues. Germline CDR1 SGHAT, CDR2 FQDESV (reference sequence). CDR3 sequence reads: CASSLALGQGGFQETQYF. CDR3 in DNA: TGTGCCAGCAGCTTAGCGCTGGGACAGGGGGGATTTCAAGAGACCCAGTACTTC.

This chain links TRBV6-5 with TRBJ1-2; tentatively, D is TRBD1 (5 bases). Germline CDR1 MNHEY, CDR2 SVGAGI. The V end was cut by 6 bases, the J end by 3 bases, with 11 bases between. The length of the CDR3 is 13 residues. This CDR3 is CASRTQDHYGYTF. In DNA form, the CDR3 reads TGTGCCAGCAGAACACAGGATCACTATGGCTACACCTTC.